This T cell receptor beta chain was identified during a study of Tregs in tolerant kidney transplant recipients. Study-wide findings and caveats: Some patients' samples used different primers over time, so nucleotide sequences weren't comparable. Tregs expanded with activated donor B cells seemed most donor-specific.

The repertoire was sequenced with immunoSEQ multiplex PCR; TCRdb's copy has only in-frame clones and lacks some. The sample includes approximately 82,000 clones, approximately 93% of them seen just once. Concerning this clone: The antigen remains unidentified.

The nonmyeloablative bone marrow transplants came from related graft donors, with transient mixed chimerism. Unstimulated Tregs (CD4+CD25+CD127-) and CD4+CD25- non-Tregs were sorted from PBMCs. V lost 0 bases and J 2 bases, leaving 9 bases between the germline ends. Germline lookup yields CDR1 SGHRS and CDR2 YFSETQ. The CDR3 runs 15 residues. The source of this sequence is a human patient who received a combined kidney and bone marrow transplant. Some of these T cells may belong to the graft donor. The chain recombines TRBV5-1 with TRBJ1-5, with D possibly matching TRBD1 (5 bases). This specimen was CD4+ T cells from blood (PBMCs), taken 12 months after the transplant. The chain's CDR3 is CASSLGDSGNQPQHF. The CDR3 region has the DNA TGCGCCAGCAGCTTGGGCGACAGCGGCAATCAGCCCCAGCATTTT.